These T cell receptor beta chains were read from a single sample in a study of cytomegalovirus exposure and HLA in healthy donors. Assay: immunoSEQ multiplex PCR; the TCRdb copy retains only in-frame clones and omits some. The table lists roughly 180,000 clones, over 75% of them singletons. Sequenced sample: PBMCs. These receptors all come from a man aged 45-65 years in good health and CMV-seropositive. Each CDR3 is given with its conserved first and last residue. The order of the fields is V gene, clone size, J gene, CDR3 length, D gene, CDR3 protein, CDR3 DNA. D genes are given only for firm matches. Rows may omit the clone size; those that give it use once, few, many or a size class.

v_call: TRBV29-1; clone_size: NA; j_call: TRBJ2-2; cdr3_length: 16; d_call: TRBD2; cdr3_aa: CSVRPGLAVNTGELFF; cdr3_nt: TGCAGCGTTAGACCGGGACTAGCGGTGAACACCGGGGAGCTGTTTTTT
v_call: TRBV28; clone_size: NA; j_call: TRBJ1-2; cdr3_length: 19; d_call: TRBD1; cdr3_aa: CASSSINLGRGLSNYGYTF; cdr3_nt: TGTGCCAGCAGTTCCATAAATTTAGGCAGGGGGTTGTCAAACTATGGCTACACCTTC
v_call: TRBV7-7; clone_size: NA; j_call: TRBJ1-1; cdr3_length: 13; d_call: NA; cdr3_aa: CASSLTVNTEAFF; cdr3_nt: TGTGCCAGCAGCTTAACGGTGAACACTGAAGCTTTCTTT
v_call: TRBV7-9; clone_size: NA; j_call: TRBJ2-6; cdr3_length: 14; d_call: NA; cdr3_aa: CASSQGSGANVLTF; cdr3_nt: TGTGCCAGCAGTCAGGGATCTGGGGCCAACGTCCTGACTTTC
v_call: TRBV7-2; clone_size: NA; j_call: TRBJ2-3; cdr3_length: 17; d_call: TRBD1; cdr3_aa: CASSRQGGFLSTDTQYF; cdr3_nt: TGTGCCAGCAGCCGACAGGGCGGGTTCCTGAGCACAGATACGCAGTATTTT
v_call: TRBV9; clone_size: NA; j_call: TRBJ2-3; cdr3_length: 14; d_call: TRBD2; cdr3_aa: CASSARTSGDTQYF; cdr3_nt: TGTGCCAGCAGCGCCCGGACTAGCGGAGATACGCAGTATTTT
v_call: TRBV21-1; clone_size: NA; j_call: TRBJ2-5; cdr3_length: 19; d_call: NA; cdr3_aa: CASSKGGVLAGGVQETQYF; cdr3_nt: TGTGCCAGCAGCAAAGGTGGGGTACTAGCGGGGGGCGTCCAAGAGACCCAGTACTTC
v_call: TRBV27; clone_size: NA; j_call: TRBJ1-1; cdr3_length: 23; d_call: TRBD1; cdr3_aa: CASSLLARGQGARSGALNTEAFF; cdr3_nt: TGTGCCAGCAGTTTACTGGCCCGAGGACAGGGGGCCAGGTCTGGGGCCCTGAACACTGAAGCTTTCTTT
v_call: TRBV4-3; clone_size: NA; j_call: TRBJ2-2; cdr3_length: 15; d_call: NA; cdr3_aa: CASSQDRIRFGELFF; cdr3_nt: NA
v_call: TRBV15; clone_size: once; j_call: TRBJ1-5; cdr3_length: 14; d_call: NA; cdr3_aa: CATSLRQVNQPQHF; cdr3_nt: TGTGCCACCAGCCTGAGACAAGTCAATCAGCCCCAGCATTTT
v_call: TRBV5-4; clone_size: NA; j_call: TRBJ2-1; cdr3_length: 13; d_call: NA; cdr3_aa: CASSLRERNEQFF; cdr3_nt: TGTGCCAGCAGCTTGAGAGAGAGGAATGAGCAGTTCTTC
v_call: TRBV21-1; clone_size: NA; j_call: TRBJ2-5; cdr3_length: 16; d_call: NA; cdr3_aa: CASSKRARGGQETQYF; cdr3_nt: TGTGCCAGCAGCAAACGAGCGCGGGGGGGCCAAGAGACCCAGTACTTC
v_call: TRBV7-9; clone_size: NA; j_call: TRBJ1-2; cdr3_length: 14; d_call: NA; cdr3_aa: CASSSSGTRYGYTF; cdr3_nt: TGTGCCAGCAGCTCCTCCGGGACACGGTATGGCTACACCTTC
v_call: TRBV15; clone_size: NA; j_call: TRBJ1-1; cdr3_length: 12; d_call: NA; cdr3_aa: CATSRRGTEAFF; cdr3_nt: TGTGCCACCAGCAGACGGGGCACTGAAGCTTTCTTT
v_call: TRBV28; clone_size: NA; j_call: TRBJ1-6; cdr3_length: 14; d_call: NA; cdr3_aa: CASSVSGYNSPLHF; cdr3_nt: TGTGCCAGCAGCGTATCAGGGTATAATTCACCCCTCCACTTT
v_call: TRBV9; clone_size: NA; j_call: TRBJ1-6; cdr3_length: 15; d_call: NA; cdr3_aa: CASSETSSYNSPLHF; cdr3_nt: TGTGCCAGCAGCGAAACGAGCTCCTATAATTCACCCCTCCACTTT
v_call: TRBV25-1; clone_size: NA; j_call: TRBJ2-5; cdr3_length: 13; d_call: TRBD1; cdr3_aa: CASSVTGVETQYF; cdr3_nt: TGTGCCAGCAGTGTGACAGGGGTAGAGACCCAGTACTTC
v_call: TRBV4-2; clone_size: NA; j_call: TRBJ1-4; cdr3_length: 14; d_call: TRBD1; cdr3_aa: CASSPTTGEEALFF; cdr3_nt: TGTGCCAGCAGCCCAACGACAGGGGAGGAGGCACTGTTTTTT
v_call: TRBV10-3; clone_size: NA; j_call: TRBJ2-1; cdr3_length: 14; d_call: NA; cdr3_aa: CAISESGRSTEQFF; cdr3_nt: TGTGCCATCAGTGAGTCAGGAAGGAGTACTGAGCAGTTCTTC
v_call: TRBV5-4; clone_size: NA; j_call: TRBJ2-3; cdr3_length: 13; d_call: NA; cdr3_aa: CASSPNLVDTQYF; cdr3_nt: TGTGCCAGCAGCCCAAACCTAGTGGATACGCAGTATTTT
v_call: TRBV4-2; clone_size: NA; j_call: TRBJ2-7; cdr3_length: 16; d_call: NA; cdr3_aa: CASSQGVSVSGYEQYF; cdr3_nt: TGTGCCAGCAGCCAAGGCGTGTCGGTTTCGGGGTACGAGCAGTACTTC
v_call: TRBV6-5; clone_size: NA; j_call: TRBJ2-3; cdr3_length: 15; d_call: NA; cdr3_aa: CASSYKSVPTDTQYF; cdr3_nt: TGTGCCAGCAGTTACAAATCCGTCCCGACAGATACGCAGTATTTT
v_call: TRBV7-2; clone_size: NA; j_call: TRBJ1-2; cdr3_length: 15; d_call: TRBD1; cdr3_aa: CASSPGQGFPYGYTF; cdr3_nt: TGTGCCAGCAGCCCCGGACAGGGGTTTCCATATGGCTACACCTTC
v_call: TRBV4-2; clone_size: NA; j_call: TRBJ2-7; cdr3_length: 15; d_call: NA; cdr3_aa: CASSQETTTGYEQYF; cdr3_nt: TGTGCCAGCAGCCAAGAAACTACAACAGGATACGAGCAGTACTTC
v_call: TRBV6-5; clone_size: few; j_call: TRBJ1-1; cdr3_length: 13; d_call: NA; cdr3_aa: CASSRPGVTEAFF; cdr3_nt: TGTGCCAGCAGTCGACCGGGGGTCACTGAAGCTTTCTTT
v_call: TRBV5-6; clone_size: NA; j_call: TRBJ2-2; cdr3_length: 17; d_call: NA; cdr3_aa: CASSLGTTTLNTGELFF; cdr3_nt: TGTGCCAGCAGCTTAGGGACAACCACTTTGAACACCGGGGAGCTGTTTTTT
v_call: TRBV7-9; clone_size: NA; j_call: TRBJ1-5; cdr3_length: 18; d_call: TRBD1; cdr3_aa: CASSLAVGTGGFSQPQHF; cdr3_nt: TGTGCCAGCAGCTTAGCGGTTGGGACAGGAGGTTTTAGTCAGCCCCAGCATTTT
v_call: TRBV25-1; clone_size: NA; j_call: TRBJ1-1; cdr3_length: 15; d_call: TRBD1; cdr3_aa: CASSDPHRGNTEAFF; cdr3_nt: TGTGCCAGCAGTGATCCCCACAGGGGGAACACTGAAGCTTTCTTT
v_call: TRBV7-6; clone_size: NA; j_call: TRBJ2-5; cdr3_length: 15; d_call: NA; cdr3_aa: CASSPRTEYQETQYF; cdr3_nt: TGTGCCAGCAGCCCACGGACAGAGTACCAAGAGACCCAGTACTTC
v_call: TRBV6-5; clone_size: NA; j_call: TRBJ1-6; cdr3_length: 13; d_call: NA; cdr3_aa: CASSYGGGSPLHF; cdr3_nt: TGTGCCAGCAGTTACGGCGGGGGTTCACCCCTCCACTTT
v_call: TRBV28; clone_size: NA; j_call: TRBJ1-1; cdr3_length: 14; d_call: NA; cdr3_aa: CASSLLSTGTEAFF; cdr3_nt: TGTGCCAGCAGTTTATTAAGTACGGGTACTGAAGCTTTCTTT
v_call: TRBV7-6; clone_size: NA; j_call: TRBJ2-7; cdr3_length: 16; d_call: NA; cdr3_aa: CASSFALRGSGYEQYF; cdr3_nt: TGTGCCAGCAGCTTCGCTTTGAGGGGGTCGGGCTACGAGCAGTACTTC
v_call: TRBV19; clone_size: NA; j_call: TRBJ1-6; cdr3_length: 15; d_call: NA; cdr3_aa: CASSIETGRDSPLHF; cdr3_nt: TGTGCCAGTAGTATCGAGACAGGCCGAGATTCACCCCTCCACTTT
v_call: TRBV30; clone_size: NA; j_call: TRBJ2-7; cdr3_length: 12; d_call: TRBD1; cdr3_aa: CAWGGQGDEQYF; cdr3_nt: TGTGCCTGGGGGGGACAGGGGGACGAGCAGTACTTC
v_call: TRBV4-3; clone_size: NA; j_call: TRBJ2-7; cdr3_length: 15; d_call: TRBD2; cdr3_aa: CASSQDRASGYEQYF; cdr3_nt: TGCGCCAGCAGCCAAGACAGGGCTAGCGGCTACGAGCAGTACTTC
v_call: TRBV9; clone_size: NA; j_call: TRBJ2-7; cdr3_length: 14; d_call: NA; cdr3_aa: CASSVDEEYYEQYF; cdr3_nt: TGTGCCAGCAGCGTAGACGAAGAGTACTACGAGCAGTACTTC
v_call: TRBV7-8; clone_size: NA; j_call: TRBJ2-2; cdr3_length: 12; d_call: TRBD1; cdr3_aa: CASSLDREWVFF; cdr3_nt: TGTGCCAGCAGCTTGGACAGGGAATGGGTGTTTTTT
v_call: TRBV27; clone_size: NA; j_call: TRBJ2-4; cdr3_length: 16; d_call: TRBD2; cdr3_aa: CASSLVSGKAKNIQYF; cdr3_nt: TGTGCCAGCAGTTTAGTTAGCGGGAAAGCCAAAAACATTCAGTACTTC
v_call: TRBV7-6; clone_size: NA; j_call: TRBJ1-5; cdr3_length: 15; d_call: TRBD1; cdr3_aa: CASSSTGNSNQPQHF; cdr3_nt: TGTGCCAGCAGCTCGACAGGGAATAGCAATCAGCCCCAGCATTTT
v_call: TRBV5-6; clone_size: NA; j_call: TRBJ1-2; cdr3_length: 13; d_call: NA; cdr3_aa: CASSSTGYYGYTF; cdr3_nt: TGTGCCAGCAGCTCTACAGGATACTATGGCTACACCTTC
v_call: TRBV6-1; clone_size: NA; j_call: TRBJ1-3; cdr3_length: 16; d_call: NA; cdr3_aa: CASSEPTEGSGNTIYF; cdr3_nt: TGTGCCAGCAGTGAACCGACGGAGGGTTCTGGAAACACCATATATTTT
v_call: TRBV7-9; clone_size: NA; j_call: TRBJ1-5; cdr3_length: 17; d_call: TRBD1; cdr3_aa: CASSLVPSTGNNQPQHF; cdr3_nt: TGTGCCAGCAGCTTAGTTCCCTCGACAGGGAACAATCAGCCCCAGCATTTT
v_call: TRBV28; clone_size: NA; j_call: TRBJ2-7; cdr3_length: 13; d_call: TRBD1; cdr3_aa: CASTATGTYEQYF; cdr3_nt: TGTGCCAGCACCGCGACAGGGACCTACGAGCAGTACTTC
v_call: TRBV5-6; clone_size: NA; j_call: TRBJ1-6; cdr3_length: 17; d_call: TRBD1; cdr3_aa: CASSLDRGHVDNSPLHF; cdr3_nt: TGTGCCAGCAGCTTGGACAGGGGGCACGTCGATAATTCACCCCTCCACTTT
v_call: TRBV5-1; clone_size: NA; j_call: TRBJ1-4; cdr3_length: 13; d_call: TRBD1; cdr3_aa: CASSQTGSEKLFF; cdr3_nt: TGCGCCAGCAGCCAGACAGGGAGTGAAAAACTGTTTTTT
v_call: TRBV11-1; clone_size: NA; j_call: TRBJ2-1; cdr3_length: 15; d_call: NA; cdr3_aa: CASSPQGSSYNEQFF; cdr3_nt: TGTGCCAGCAGCCCTCAGGGAAGCTCCTACAATGAGCAGTTCTTC
v_call: TRBV5-4; clone_size: NA; j_call: TRBJ1-2; cdr3_length: 14; d_call: NA; cdr3_aa: CASTSRTEEYGYTF; cdr3_nt: TGTGCCAGCACCTCTAGGACGGAGGAGTATGGCTACACCTTC
v_call: TRBV5-8; clone_size: NA; j_call: TRBJ1-3; cdr3_length: 16; d_call: NA; cdr3_aa: CASSLADRLSGNTIYF; cdr3_nt: TGTGCCAGCAGCTTAGCCGACAGACTCTCTGGAAACACCATATATTTT
v_call: TRBV5-1; clone_size: NA; j_call: TRBJ2-7; cdr3_length: 15; d_call: TRBD1; cdr3_aa: CASSRPGTGGYEQYF; cdr3_nt: TGCGCCAGCAGCCGACCTGGGACAGGGGGTTACGAGCAGTACTTC
v_call: TRBV11-2; clone_size: NA; j_call: TRBJ1-1; cdr3_length: 14; d_call: TRBD1; cdr3_aa: CASSLEGTGPRAFF; cdr3_nt: TGTGCCAGCAGCTTAGAAGGGACAGGGCCCCGAGCTTTCTTT
v_call: TRBV6-1; clone_size: NA; j_call: TRBJ2-3; cdr3_length: 14; d_call: TRBD2; cdr3_aa: CASSSSGGLDTQYF; cdr3_nt: TGTGCCAGCAGTTCCAGCGGGGGTTTAGATACGCAGTATTTT
v_call: TRBV18; clone_size: NA; j_call: TRBJ2-2; cdr3_length: 14; d_call: NA; cdr3_aa: CASSLTANTGELFF; cdr3_nt: TGTGCCAGCTCACTGACAGCGAACACCGGGGAGCTGTTTTTT
v_call: TRBV9; clone_size: NA; j_call: TRBJ2-7; cdr3_length: 14; d_call: NA; cdr3_aa: CASSVGGRTYEQYF; cdr3_nt: TGTGCCAGCAGCGTAGGGGGCAGAACCTACGAGCAGTACTTC
v_call: TRBV6-1; clone_size: NA; j_call: TRBJ1-1; cdr3_length: 15; d_call: TRBD1; cdr3_aa: CASKGGATMNTEAFF; cdr3_nt: TGTGCCAGCAAAGGGGGCGCGACTATGAACACTGAAGCTTTCTTT
v_call: TRBV7-2; clone_size: NA; j_call: TRBJ2-6; cdr3_length: 17; d_call: NA; cdr3_aa: CASSLMSFGSGANVLTF; cdr3_nt: TGTGCCAGCAGCTTAATGAGTTTCGGTTCTGGGGCCAACGTCCTGACTTTC